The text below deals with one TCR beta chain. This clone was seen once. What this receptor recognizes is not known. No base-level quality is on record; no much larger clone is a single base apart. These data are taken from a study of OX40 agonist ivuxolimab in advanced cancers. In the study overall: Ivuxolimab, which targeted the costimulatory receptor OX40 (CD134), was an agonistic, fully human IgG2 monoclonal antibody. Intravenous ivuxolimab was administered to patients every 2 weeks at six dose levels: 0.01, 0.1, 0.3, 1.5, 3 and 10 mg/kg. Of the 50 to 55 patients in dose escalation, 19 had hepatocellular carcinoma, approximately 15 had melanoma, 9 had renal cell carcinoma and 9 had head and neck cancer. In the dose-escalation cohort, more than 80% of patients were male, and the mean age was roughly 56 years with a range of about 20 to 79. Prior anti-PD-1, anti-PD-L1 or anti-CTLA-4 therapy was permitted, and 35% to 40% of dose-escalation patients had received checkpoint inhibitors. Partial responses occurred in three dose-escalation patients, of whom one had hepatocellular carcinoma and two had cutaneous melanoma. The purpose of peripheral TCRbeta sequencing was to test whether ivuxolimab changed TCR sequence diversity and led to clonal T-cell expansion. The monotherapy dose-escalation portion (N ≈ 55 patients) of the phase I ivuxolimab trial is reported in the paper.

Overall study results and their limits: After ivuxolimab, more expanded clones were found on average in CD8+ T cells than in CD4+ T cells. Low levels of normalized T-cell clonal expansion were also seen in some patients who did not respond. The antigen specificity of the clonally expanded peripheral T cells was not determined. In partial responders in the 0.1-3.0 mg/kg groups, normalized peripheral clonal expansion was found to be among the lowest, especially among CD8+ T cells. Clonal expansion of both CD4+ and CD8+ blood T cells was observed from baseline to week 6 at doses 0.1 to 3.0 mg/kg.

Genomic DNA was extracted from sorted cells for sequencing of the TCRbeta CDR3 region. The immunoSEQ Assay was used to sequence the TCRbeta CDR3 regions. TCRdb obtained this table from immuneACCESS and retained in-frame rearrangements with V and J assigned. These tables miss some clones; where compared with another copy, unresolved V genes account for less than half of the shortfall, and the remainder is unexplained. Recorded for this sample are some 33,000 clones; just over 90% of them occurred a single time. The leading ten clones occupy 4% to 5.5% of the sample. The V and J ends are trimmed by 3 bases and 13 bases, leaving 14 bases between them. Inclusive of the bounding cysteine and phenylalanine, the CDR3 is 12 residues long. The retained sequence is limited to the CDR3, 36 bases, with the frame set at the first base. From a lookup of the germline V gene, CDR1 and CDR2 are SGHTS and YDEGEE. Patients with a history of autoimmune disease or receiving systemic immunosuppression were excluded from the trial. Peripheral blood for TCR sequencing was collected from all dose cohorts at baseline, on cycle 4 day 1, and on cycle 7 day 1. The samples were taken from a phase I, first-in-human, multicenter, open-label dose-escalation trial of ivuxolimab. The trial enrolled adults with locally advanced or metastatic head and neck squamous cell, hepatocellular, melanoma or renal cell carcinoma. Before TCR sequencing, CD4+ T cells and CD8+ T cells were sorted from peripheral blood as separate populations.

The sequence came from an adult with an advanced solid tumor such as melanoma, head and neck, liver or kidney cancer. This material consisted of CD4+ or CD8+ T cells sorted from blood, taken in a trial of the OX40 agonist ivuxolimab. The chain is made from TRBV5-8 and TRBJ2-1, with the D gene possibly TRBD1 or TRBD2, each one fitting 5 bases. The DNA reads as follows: TGTGCCAGCAGCTGGGGACGGAAGGGTCAGTTCTTC. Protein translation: CASSWGRKGQFF.